This T cell receptor (beta chain) comes out of a study of blood T cell repertoires in COVID-19. Assay: immunoSEQ multiplex PCR; the TCRdb copy retains only in-frame clones and omits some. The data show about 280,000 clones, 88% seen once. V was shortened by 2 bases and J by 7 bases, with 15 bases between the two germline ends. Per the germline V gene, CDR1 is ENHRY and CDR2 is SYGVKD. The CDR3 contains 15 residues. This sequence joins TRBV10-3 and TRBJ1-5; tentatively, D is TRBD1 (5 bases). Sequenced: peripheral blood. This TCR was sampled from a man between 18 and 29 years old with active or convalescent COVID-19. The DNA for the CDR3 is TGTGCCATCAGTGAGGCGGGACGGGGGATGCAGCCCCAGCATTTT. This codes for CAISEAGRGMQPQHF.